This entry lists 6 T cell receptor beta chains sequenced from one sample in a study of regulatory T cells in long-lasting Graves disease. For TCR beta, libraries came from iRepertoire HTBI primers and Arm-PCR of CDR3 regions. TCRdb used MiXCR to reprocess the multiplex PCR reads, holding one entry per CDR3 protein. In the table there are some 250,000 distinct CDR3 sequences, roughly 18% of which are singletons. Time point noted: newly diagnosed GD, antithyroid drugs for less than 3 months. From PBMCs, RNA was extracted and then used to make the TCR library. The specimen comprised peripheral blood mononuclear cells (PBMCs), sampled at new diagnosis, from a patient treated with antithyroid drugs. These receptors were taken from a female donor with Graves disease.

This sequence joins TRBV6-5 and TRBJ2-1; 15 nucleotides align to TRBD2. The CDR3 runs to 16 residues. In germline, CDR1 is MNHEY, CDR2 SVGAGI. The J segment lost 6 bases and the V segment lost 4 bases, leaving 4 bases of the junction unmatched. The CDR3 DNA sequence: TGTGCCAGCAGTTGGGGACTAGCGGGAGGATCCAATGAGCAGTTCTTC. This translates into CASSWGLAGGSNEQFF.

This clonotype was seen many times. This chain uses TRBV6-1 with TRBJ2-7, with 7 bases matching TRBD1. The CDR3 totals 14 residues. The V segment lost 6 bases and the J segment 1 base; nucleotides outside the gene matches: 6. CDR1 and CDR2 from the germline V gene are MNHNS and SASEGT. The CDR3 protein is CASRPGQLSYEQYF. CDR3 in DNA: TGTGCCAGCAGGCCGGGACAGCTTTCCTACGAGCAGTACTTC.

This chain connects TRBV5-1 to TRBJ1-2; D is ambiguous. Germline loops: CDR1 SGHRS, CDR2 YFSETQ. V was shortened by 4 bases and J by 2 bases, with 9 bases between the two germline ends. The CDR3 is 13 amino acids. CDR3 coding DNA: TGCGCCAGCAGCACCACCGCGAACTATGGCTACACCTTC. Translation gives CASSTTANYGYTF.

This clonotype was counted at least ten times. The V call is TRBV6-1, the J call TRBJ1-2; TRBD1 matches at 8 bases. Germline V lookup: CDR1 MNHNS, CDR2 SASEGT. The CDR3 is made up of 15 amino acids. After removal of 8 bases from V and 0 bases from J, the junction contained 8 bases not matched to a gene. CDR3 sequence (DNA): TGTGCCAGCTCAGACAGGGGCTCCTCTAACTATGGCTACACCTTC. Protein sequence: CASSDRGSSNYGYTF.

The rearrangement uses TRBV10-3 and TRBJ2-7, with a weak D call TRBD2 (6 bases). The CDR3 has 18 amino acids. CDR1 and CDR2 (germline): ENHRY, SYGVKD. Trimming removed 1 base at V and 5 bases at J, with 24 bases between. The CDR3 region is CAISEFGGSGGVSNEQYF. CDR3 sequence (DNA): TGTGCCATCAGTGAGTTCGGTGGTAGCGGCGGTGTTAGCAACGAGCAGTACTTC.

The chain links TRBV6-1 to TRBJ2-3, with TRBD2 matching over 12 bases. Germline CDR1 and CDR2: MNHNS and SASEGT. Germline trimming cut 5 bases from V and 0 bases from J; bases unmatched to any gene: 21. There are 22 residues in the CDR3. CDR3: CASSHRGGSTGTSGPSTDTQYF. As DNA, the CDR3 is TGTGCCAGCAGTCACAGGGGGGGGTCTACCGGGACTAGCGGGCCCAGCACAGATACGCAGTATTTT.